Listed below are T cell receptor beta chains from one sample, sequenced in a study of blood T cell repertoires in COVID-19. Repertoires were generated with immunoSEQ multiplex PCR, while TCRdb's copy carries only in-frame clones and drops some. The sample shows around 200,000 clones, roughly four fifths of them seen only once. The sequenced material came from peripheral blood. These receptors originate from a man aged 50-60 years who had recovered from COVID-19. Both conserved end residues are part of each CDR3. The D gene is left open where the match is weak. Expanded clones are given a class, and other clones once, few, many or no size at all.

NA,NA,TRBJ1-1,TRBV20-1,CSARWGAEAFF,TGCAGTGCTAGGTGGGGCGCTGAAGCTTTCTTT
NA,TRBD2,TRBJ2-5,TRBV19,CASSTGLAQETQYF,TGTGCCAGTAGCACCGGACTAGCGCAAGAGACCCAGTACTTC
NA,NA,TRBJ2-2,TRBV1,CTSSEAGGPYGELFF,TGCACCAGCAGCGAAGCGGGAGGGCCCTACGGGGAGCTGTTTTTT
NA,NA,TRBJ2-3,TRBV23-1,CASSQSARDSTDTQYF,TGCGCCAGCAGTCAATCGGCCAGGGATAGCACAGATACGCAGTATTTT
NA,TRBD2,TRBJ2-7,TRBV29-1,CSSGLAEPKSYEQYF,TGCAGCTCGGGACTAGCGGAACCCAAGTCCTACGAGCAGTACTTC
NA,NA,TRBJ1-6,TRBV3-1/TRBV3-2,CASSQYRSSYNSPLHF,TGTGCCAGCAGCCAATACAGGAGCTCCTATAATTCACCCCTCCACTTT
NA,TRBD1,TRBJ1-3,TRBV27,CASSPKNLPPRRQGALAGNTIYF,TGTGCCAGCAGTCCGAAAAATCTCCCCCCCCGGAGACAGGGGGCGCTTGCCGGAAACACCATATATTTT
NA,TRBD2,TRBJ2-3,TRBV7-2,CASSLARRGTSGRDTQYF,TGTGCCAGCAGCTTAGCGCGAAGGGGGACTAGCGGGAGGGATACGCAGTATTTT
NA,TRBD1,TRBJ2-6,TRBV15,CATTRQGGSAGANVLTF,TGTGCCACCACCCGACAGGGCGGGTCGGCTGGGGCCAACGTCCTGACTTTC
NA,TRBD2,TRBJ2-3,TRBV28,CASSVPAGGPIDTQYF,TGTGCCAGCAGTGTCCCAGCGGGAGGGCCCATAGATACGCAGTATTTT
NA,TRBD2,TRBJ2-2,TRBV28,CASSSGLAGNTGELFF,TGTGCCAGCAGCTCAGGACTAGCGGGGAACACCGGGGAGCTGTTTTTT
NA,NA,TRBJ2-1,TRBV7-2,CATALNGGLSLSNEQFF,TGTGCCACCGCTCTAAATGGGGGACTTTCTCTCTCCAATGAGCAGTTCTTC
NA,NA,TRBJ1-2,TRBV5-6,CASSPAGTRGYYGYTF,TGTGCCAGCAGCCCAGCCGGGACAAGGGGGTACTATGGCTACACCTTC
NA,TRBD1,TRBJ2-5,TRBV28,CASNRDRGYQETQYF,TGTGCCAGCAACAGGGACAGGGGGTACCAAGAGACCCAGTACTTC
NA,NA,TRBJ1-4,TRBV18,CASSPGGPSTNEKLFF,TGTGCCAGCTCACCGGGAGGACCTTCAACTAATGAAAAACTGTTTTTT
few,TRBD2,TRBJ2-1,TRBV10-3,CAISETSGDNEQFF,TGTGCCATCAGTGAAACTAGCGGTGACAATGAGCAGTTCTTC
once,TRBD1,TRBJ2-7,TRBV6-5,CASSTQDRGSYEQYF,TGTGCCAGCAGTACCCAGGACAGGGGGTCCTACGAGCAGTACTTC
once,NA,TRBJ1-5,TRBV7-2,CASSLGDLDIFSNQPQHF,TGTGCCAGCAGCTTAGGAGATTTGGACATTTTTAGCAATCAGCCCCAGCATTTT
NA,TRBD1,TRBJ2-2,TRBV5-1,CASSSGQGNTGELFF,TGCGCCAGCAGTTCCGGACAGGGGAACACCGGGGAGCTGTTTTTT
few,TRBD2,TRBJ2-1,TRBV30,CAVSGSLNNEQFF,TGTGCCGTTAGCGGGAGTTTAAACAATGAGCAGTTCTTC
NA,TRBD2,TRBJ2-7,TRBV2,CASSDRTSGKPYEQYF,TGTGCCAGCAGTGATCGGACTAGCGGGAAACCCTACGAGCAGTACTTC
NA,TRBD2,TRBJ2-1,TRBV19,CASSISSLRREGNEQFF,TGTGCCAGTAGTATCTCCTCCCTGCGGCGGGAGGGCAATGAGCAGTTCTTC
NA,NA,TRBJ1-5,TRBV28,CATLSVHTTEDQPQHF,TGTGCCACCTTATCCGTCCATACGACGGAGGATCAGCCCCAGCATTTT
NA,NA,TRBJ1-4,TRBV6-2/TRBV6-3,CASSYRGGAEKLFF,TGTGCCAGCAGTTACAGGGGAGGGGCTGAAAAACTGTTTTTT
NA,NA,TRBJ1-2,TRBV4-1,CASSHPAETTRRGYTF,TGCGCCAGCAGCCACCCTGCCGAAACCACTCGGCGGGGCTACACCTTC
once,NA,TRBJ1-5,TRBV6-5,CASTRAPSNQPQHF,TGTGCCAGCACCAGGGCCCCTAGCAATCAGCCCCAGCATTTT